The 21 T cell receptor beta chains given below trace back to one sample, sequenced in a study of T cells in tuberculosis. Data came from immunoSEQ multiplex PCR; TCRdb stores just in-frame clones and leaves some out. Of about 31,000 clones in the sample, about 97% are singletons; the top ten hold around 6%. Sequencing input: PBMCs. The receptor source for this set is a donor aged 10-30 years with latent tuberculosis or without tuberculosis infection.

The chain employs TRBV11-2 and TRBJ2-5; 10 bases map to TRBD1. This CDR3 comprises 15 residues. Germline-derived CDR1 and CDR2 are SGHAT and FQNNGV. J was trimmed by 5 bases and V by 5 bases; bases with no gene match: 8. The CDR3 region is CASSLRQGAWETQYF. Written as DNA, the CDR3 is TGTGCCAGCAGCCTTCGACAGGGGGCATGGGAGACCCAGTACTTC.

V is TRBV28 and J is TRBJ1-2; 7 bases are a match to TRBD1. The CDR3 spans 14 residues. Germline V gene lookup returns CDR1 MDHEN and CDR2 SYDVKM. V dropped 10 bases and J dropped 2; count of bases not matched to a gene: 10. CDR3 DNA sequence: TGTGCCACCAAGTTAGGGGGCCCAAACTATGGCTACACCTTC. It is translated as CATKLGGPNYGYTF.

V usage is TRBV4-1 and J usage is TRBJ2-2, with 7 bases that match TRBD1. Germline V gene lookup returns CDR1 MGHRA and CDR2 YSYEKL. The junction had 17 bases not matched to a gene; V was cut back by 0 bases and J by 7 bases. The CDR3 has 19 amino acids. CDR3 coding DNA: TGCGCCAGCAGCCAAGATAATCCCGGCAGGGGGATACAAGACGGGGAGCTGTTTTTT. Translating gives CASSQDNPGRGIQDGELFF.

The gene calls are TRBV5-6 and TRBJ2-2; no clear D. V was shortened by 0 bases and J by 3 bases, with 3 bases between the two germline ends. The CDR3 is 13 residues long. Looked up from germline, CDR1 is SGHDT and CDR2 is YYEEEE. CDR3 bases: TGTGCCAGCAGCTTGGCAGACACCGGGGAGCTGTTTTTT. It yields the protein CASSLADTGELFF.

This clone was seen only once. This chain links TRBV5-1 with TRBJ1-4; D possibly corresponds to TRBD1 (6 bases). CDR1 and CDR2 (germline): SGHRS, YFSETQ. The length of the CDR3 is 15 residues. With 5 bases removed from V and 5 bases from J, the gap between germline ends came to 16 bases. For the CDR3, the DNA is TGCGCCAGCAGTTCAGGACAGCCCACGAATGAAAAACTGTTTTTT. Translated: CASSSGQPTNEKLFF.

The chain recombines TRBV5-1 with TRBJ2-1, with TRBD2 matching 8 bases. The length of the CDR3 is 15 residues. Losses at the gene ends were 2 bases for V and 7 bases for J; bases not matched to a gene: 8. Germline CDR1 SGHRS, CDR2 YFSETQ. The CDR3 loop is CASSFDGTSGNEQFF. The CDR3 nucleotides read TGCGCCAGCAGCTTTGACGGGACTAGTGGGAATGAGCAGTTCTTC.

V is TRBV10-3 and J is TRBJ1-1; D is possibly TRBD1 (5 bases). The CDR3 extends over 13 amino acids. Between the trimmed V and J ends, which lost 4 bases and 1 base, there was a span of 7 bases. The V gene's germline CDR1 is ENHRY and CDR2 SYGVKD. CDR3 bases: TGTGCCATCAGTGTCAGGGAGAACACTGAAGCTTTCTTT. It specifies CAISVRENTEAFF.

This chain links TRBV18 with TRBJ1-2; no clear D. Germline lookup yields CDR1 KGHSH and CDR2 LQKENI. V was cut by 2 bases and J by 7 bases, with 14 bases left in between. The CDR3 extends over 14 amino acids. CDR3 loop: CASSPVAEASGYTF. CDR3 coding DNA: TGTGCCAGCTCACCAGTAGCAGAGGCGAGTGGCTACACCTTC. The full variable domain, in which reference TRBV18 and TRBJ1-2 provide the parts outside the CDR3, is NAGVMQNPRHLVRRRGQEARLRCSPMKGHSHVYWYRQLPEEGLKFMVYLQKENIIDESGMPKERFSAEFPKEGPSILRIQQVVRGDSAAYFCASSPVAEASGYTFGSGTRLTVV.

The V call is TRBV19, the J call TRBJ2-7; 12 nucleotides match TRBD1. Germline V gene sequence: CDR1 LNHDA, CDR2 SQIVND (reference sequence). The junction had 0 bases not matched to a gene; V was cut back by 3 bases and J by 6 bases. This CDR3 comprises 13 residues. In DNA form, the CDR3 reads TGTGCCAGTAGTATGGGACAGGGGGCCGAGCAGTACTTC. Its translation is CASSMGQGAEQYF. The full variable domain, rest sourced from reference TRBV19 and TRBJ2-7, is DGGITQSPKYLFRKEGQNVTLSCEQNLNHDAMYWYRQDPGQGLRLIYYSQIVNDFQKGDIAEGYSVSREKKESFPLTVTSAQKNPTAFYLCASSMGQGAEQYFGPGTRLTVT.

This chain uses TRBV27 with TRBJ2-5, with 14 bases that match TRBD2. Germline V gives CDR1 MNHEY, CDR2 SMNVEV (reference sequence). V trimming: 3 bases; J trimming: 5 bases; junction bases outside the gene matches: 8. The CDR3 has 17 residues. In DNA form, the CDR3 reads TGTGCCAGCAGTTTCCGAGGGGGACTAGCGGGAGCGGAGACCCAGTACTTC. This encodes CASSFRGGLAGAETQYF.

The chain has TRBV5-1 and TRBJ1-1; no reliable D call. Germline CDR1 is SGHRS and CDR2 is YFSETQ. CDR3 length: 15 amino acids. Trimming removed 0 bases from V and 0 bases from J, with 9 bases in between. The CDR3 region is CASSLDGAMNTEAFF. In nucleotides, the CDR3 is TGCGCCAGCAGCTTGGACGGAGCCATGAACACTGAAGCTTTCTTT.

The count of this clone is one. This chain uses TRBV30 with TRBJ1-5; possible D gene TRBD1, 6 bases. Trimming pared 3 bases from V and 6 bases from J, leaving 12 bases between. Germline CDR1 and CDR2: GTSNPN and SVGIG (reference sequence). This CDR3 is 13 amino acids long. The CDR3, as DNA: TGTGCCTGGAGCGGGGGGCCCTCTCAGCCCCAGCATTTT. It translates to CAWSGGPSQPQHF.

The V call is TRBV2, the J call TRBJ1-3, with D perhaps TRBD1 (5 bases). There are 16 residues in the CDR3. V lost 5 bases, J lost 0 bases, and 14 bases lay in between. Germline lookup yields CDR1 SNHLY and CDR2 FYNNEI. This chain's CDR3 is CASSYSLGPSGNTIYF. CDR3 sequence (DNA): TGTGCCAGCAGTTACTCGTTGGGGCCCTCTGGAAACACCATATATTTT.

The chain carries TRBV28 and TRBJ2-6; D gene uncertain. CDR1 MDHEN and CDR2 SYDVKM come from the germline V gene. V lost 3 bases, J lost 0 bases, and 9 bases lay in between. The CDR3 is 16 amino acids. The CDR3 protein is CASSFLLGSGANVLTF. The CDR3 nucleotides read TGTGCCAGCAGTTTTCTCCTCGGCTCTGGGGCCAACGTCCTGACTTTC.

CDR3 DNA: TGTGCCAGCAGGACGACTAGCGGGAGGGCCTATGAGCAGTTCTTC. This sequence encodes CASRTTSGRAYEQFF. The gene calls are TRBV28 and TRBJ2-1, with TRBD2 matching 14 bases. Germline V gene data show CDR1 as MDHEN and CDR2 as SYDVKM. The CDR3 runs 15 residues. The trim removed 6 bases at V and 8 bases at J, leaving 6 bases unmatched.

The chain uses TRBV5-1 and TRBJ2-1; a possible D gene is TRBD1 (6 bases). The V and J ends lost 0 bases and 7 bases respectively, with 14 bases between them. The germline gives CDR1 SGHRS, CDR2 YFSETQ. The CDR3 sequence is 15 residues long. The CDR3 loop is CASSLGAGETNEQFF. For the CDR3, the DNA is TGCGCCAGCAGCTTGGGGGCAGGGGAGACAAATGAGCAGTTCTTC.

The J gene is TRBJ2-7, the V gene TRBV7-6; D unclear. CDR3 size: 15 residues. V dropped 2 bases and J dropped 3 bases, with 14 bases sitting between them. Germline assignment: CDR1 SGHVS and CDR2 FNYEAQ. Here the CDR3 DNA reads TGTGCCAGCAGCTTACGTGCGGCGTCTCTCTACGAGCAGTACTTC. Translating it yields CASSLRAASLYEQYF.

This chain uses TRBV9 with TRBJ2-3, with D possibly being TRBD2 (6 bases). V dropped 0 bases and J dropped 0 bases, with 11 bases sitting between them. Germline lookup yields CDR1 SGDLS and CDR2 YYNGEE. This CDR3 has 16 residues. The CDR3 spells CASSVAAGSSTDTQYF. Here the CDR3 DNA reads TGTGCCAGCAGCGTAGCTGCGGGGTCTAGCACAGATACGCAGTATTTT.

V gene TRBV6-5 combines with J gene TRBJ1-2, with D possibly being TRBD1 (5 bases). From germline, CDR1 is MNHEY and CDR2 SVGAGI. The CDR3 runs 12 residues. Trimming pared 6 bases from V and 6 bases from J, leaving 11 bases between. The CDR3 loop is CASRRPDNGYTF. Here the CDR3 DNA reads TGTGCCAGCAGGCGACCGGACAATGGCTACACCTTC.

This chain uses TRBV19 with TRBJ1-2; D is possibly TRBD1 (6 bases). Germline V CDR1 and CDR2: LNHDA, SQIVND (reference sequence). Trimming shortened V by 7 bases and J by 6 bases, and 9 bases separated the two germline ends. The CDR3 is made up of 11 amino acids. CDR3 DNA sequence: TGTGCCAGTACAGGGGCGCATGGCTACACCTTC. Its translation is CASTGAHGYTF. The whole variable domain, filled in from reference TRBV19 and TRBJ1-2, reads DGGITQSPKYLFRKEGQNVTLSCEQNLNHDAMYWYRQDPGQGLRLIYYSQIVNDFQKGDIAEGYSVSREKKESFPLTVTSAQKNPTAFYLCASTGAHGYTFGSGTRLTVV.

The CDR3 loop reads CAWSGGIAYEQYF. The CDR3 DNA is TGTGCCTGGAGTGGAGGGATCGCCTACGAGCAGTACTTC. The chain is built from TRBV30 and TRBJ2-7; possible D gene TRBD2, 5 bases. The CDR3 sequence is 13 residues long. Trimming shortened V by 1 base and J by 2 bases, and 9 bases separated the two germline ends. The germline V gene encodes CDR1 GTSNPN and CDR2 SVGIG (reference sequence).